A single sample is the source of the 23 T cell receptor beta chains below, sequenced in a study of T cell responses to AZD1222 COVID-19 vaccine. Profiled with immunoSEQ multiplex PCR; TCRdb holds only in-frame clones, not every one. Among 65,000 to 90,000 clones, 70% to 90% were seen once, and the ten largest hold 6% to 9%. This specimen was peripheral blood, taken on day 0 of AZD1222 vaccination. The receptors here all came from an adult in good health.

The chain has TRBV30 and TRBJ1-5; D perhaps matches TRBD1 (5 bases). This CDR3 spans 15 amino acids. The V gene lost 0 bases and the J gene lost 0 bases, with 9 bases spanning the gap. The germline gives CDR1 GTSNPN, CDR2 SVGIG (reference sequence). CDR3 sequence reads: CAWSVLRDSNQPQHF. CDR3 nucleotides: TGTGCCTGGAGTGTACTCAGGGATAGCAATCAGCCCCAGCATTTT.

CDR3 sequence reads: CASSLPGQGIEQYF. In DNA form, the CDR3 reads TGTGCCAGCAGTTTACCGGGACAGGGGATAGAGCAGTACTTC. This sequence joins TRBV28 and TRBJ2-7, with TRBD1 matching over 10 bases. V gave up 2 bases and J gave up 7 bases; unmatched junction bases: 5. Germline V lookup: CDR1 MDHEN, CDR2 SYDVKM. CDR3 length: 14 residues.

V and J are TRBV19 and TRBJ2-7, with D possibly matching TRBD1 (6 bases). There are 14 residues in the CDR3. Trimming pared 6 bases from V and 5 bases from J, leaving 17 bases between. Germline V gives CDR1 LNHDA, CDR2 SQIVND (reference sequence). The CDR3 DNA reads as TGTGCCAGTAGCCCTACAGGGTTCGGCGACGAGCAGTACTTC. This gives the protein CASSPTGFGDEQYF. Combining the CDR3 with reference TRBV19 and TRBJ2-7 gives the whole variable domain DGGITQSPKYLFRKEGQNVTLSCEQNLNHDAMYWYRQDPGQGLRLIYYSQIVNDFQKGDIAEGYSVSREKKESFPLTVTSAQKNPTAFYLCASSPTGFGDEQYFGPGTRLTVT.

In nucleotides, the CDR3 is TGTGCCAGCAGTTTATTGGGGACAGAGCAGTTCTTC. The encoded protein is CASSLLGTEQFF. The chain is built from TRBV27 and TRBJ2-1; the D gene is possibly TRBD1 (6 bases). Trimming left V 1 base short and J 10 bases short, with 8 bases between. Germline V lookup: CDR1 MNHEY, CDR2 SMNVEV (reference sequence). CDR3 length: 12 residues.

There are a few counts of this clone. The J gene is TRBJ2-1, the V gene TRBV28; 7 bases match TRBD1. The CDR3 length is 15 residues. Losses at the gene ends were 6 bases for V and 7 bases for J; bases not matched to a gene: 12. Germline CDR1 is MDHEN and CDR2 is SYDVKM. The CDR3 bases are TGTGCCAGCAGGAAACAGGGGCCATTTAGGAATGAGCAGTTCTTC. Its protein is CASRKQGPFRNEQFF. Filled out from reference TRBV28 and TRBJ2-1, the complete variable domain reads DVKVTQSSRYLVKRTGEKVFLECVQDMDHENMFWYRQDPGLGLRLIYFSYDVKMKEKGDIPEGYSVSREKKERFSLILESASTNQTSMYLCASRKQGPFRNEQFFGPGTRLTVL.

This chain connects TRBV7-8 to TRBJ1-4; D unclear. The germline V gene has CDR1 SGHVS and CDR2 FQNEAQ. The V gene lost 5 bases and the J gene lost 1 base, with 14 bases spanning the gap. This CDR3 region has 16 residues. The CDR3 DNA follows: TGTGCCAGCAGCAAAGGGAGATTTATAACTAATGAAAAACTGTTTTTT. Translation: CASSKGRFITNEKLFF.

The V gene is TRBV6-5, the J gene TRBJ1-2; TRBD1 is a possible D gene (5 bases). The CDR3 has 12 amino acids. V was clipped by 4 bases and J by 7 bases, with 10 bases between them. The V gene's germline CDR1 is MNHEY and CDR2 SVGAGI. The CDR3 bases are TGTGCCAGCAGTTCCGGGGCGATTGGCTACACCTTC. Protein product: CASSSGAIGYTF.

This clone was counted only a few times. The chain employs TRBV7-2 and TRBJ1-2; D ambiguous. CDR1 is SGHTA and CDR2 is FQGNSA in the germline V gene. Trimming removed 5 bases at V and 4 bases at J, with 17 bases between. The CDR3 is made up of 15 amino acids. CDR3 protein: CASSPQSDRPYGYTF. The CDR3 DNA is TGTGCCAGCAGCCCGCAATCGGACCGCCCCTATGGCTACACCTTC.

Here the CDR3 DNA reads TGTGCCAGCAGTTTATCAGTCGGCTCAGCTTCACCCCTCCACTTT. This sequence encodes CASSLSVGSASPLHF. J is TRBJ1-6 and V is TRBV27; D is unclear. Trimming removed 0 bases at V and 9 bases at J, with 12 bases between. Germline V CDR1 and CDR2: MNHEY, SMNVEV (reference sequence). The CDR3 runs 15 residues.

The chain joins TRBV6-4 to TRBJ1-2; D is undetermined. V was cut by 2 bases and J by 7 bases, with 11 bases left in between. The length of the CDR3 is 13 residues. Germline lookup yields CDR1 MRHNA and CDR2 SNTAGT. CDR3 sequence reads: CASSDTPGSGYTF. CDR3 coding DNA: TGTGCCAGCAGTGACACTCCCGGATCTGGCTACACCTTC.

CDR3 in DNA: TGCAGCGTTAGTGTGGACTTCCACACCGGGGAGCTGTTTTTT. Residues: CSVSVDFHTGELFF. The rearrangement joins TRBV29-1 to TRBJ2-2; D possibly corresponds to TRBD2 (5 bases). The CDR3 consists of 14 residues. Germline V gene data show CDR1 as SQVTM and CDR2 as ANQGSEA. V gave up 5 bases and J gave up 3 bases, with 13 bases separating them.

This clone was counted between two and nine times. This chain links TRBV30 with TRBJ2-7; 8 bases are shared with TRBD1. Germline assignment: CDR1 GTSNPN and CDR2 SVGIG (reference sequence). The CDR3 length is 15 residues. Trimming took 4 bases from V and 3 from J; bases not matched to a gene: 11. CDR3 region: CAWTPTGQGLYEQYF. The DNA for the CDR3 is TGTGCCTGGACGCCGACAGGACAGGGTCTCTACGAGCAGTACTTC. Combining the CDR3 with reference TRBV30 and TRBJ2-7 gives the whole variable domain SQTIHQWPATLVQPVGSPLSLECTVEGTSNPNLYWYRQAAGRGLQLLFYSVGIGQISSEVPQNLSASRPQDRQFILSSKKLLLSDSGFYLCAWTPTGQGLYEQYFGPGTRLTVT.

The rearrangement uses TRBV14 and TRBJ1-2; the match to TRBD1 covers 7 bases. V was clipped by 4 bases and J by 4 bases; unmatched bases: 3. CDR1 SGHDN and CDR2 FVKESK come from the germline V gene. The CDR3 extends over 13 amino acids. This CDR3 is CASSLDRSYGYTF. CDR3 DNA sequence: TGTGCCAGCAGCCTGGACAGGAGCTATGGCTACACCTTC.

The V call is TRBV13, the J call TRBJ2-7; 11 bases fit TRBD1. Germline CDR1 is PRHDT and CDR2 is FYEKMQ (reference sequence). The V and J ends lost 5 bases and 4 bases, in that order; junction bases with no gene match: 7. The CDR3 is made up of 15 amino acids. The CDR3 nucleotides read TGTGCCAGCAGCGACCGAGGACAGGGGGCGTACGAGCAGTACTTC. It yields the protein CASSDRGQGAYEQYF.

The chain is built from TRBV6-5 and TRBJ1-2; D not resolved. Germline loops: CDR1 MNHEY, CDR2 SVGAGI. This CDR3 has 15 residues. V was pared by 6 bases and J by 4 bases, with 18 bases between. The CDR3 protein is CASSSPVTSAYGYTF. The CDR3 DNA sequence: TGTGCCAGCAGCTCCCCGGTTACCTCGGCCTATGGCTACACCTTC.

The J gene is TRBJ1-2, the V gene TRBV28, with D perhaps matching TRBD1 (5 bases). V lost 7 bases to trimming and J lost 3 bases, with 12 bases between them. The CDR3 has 13 amino acids. Germline CDR1 reads MDHEN; CDR2 reads SYDVKM. The CDR3 protein is CASIRDGHYGYTF. The CDR3 region has the DNA TGTGCCAGCATCCGGGACGGACACTATGGCTACACCTTC.

The rearrangement links TRBV5-1 to TRBJ2-5; 7 bases agree with TRBD1. V was clipped by 8 bases and J by 5 bases; unmatched bases: 9. The CDR3 is 13 residues long. Germline assignment: CDR1 SGHRS and CDR2 YFSETQ. CDR3 nucleotides: TGCGCCAGTGGGACAGACGTAAGGGAGACCCAGTACTTC. It is translated as CASGTDVRETQYF.

This chain joins TRBV5-1 and TRBJ2-3, with D unresolved. V was shortened by 4 bases and J by 0 bases, with 9 bases between the two germline ends. The V gene's germline CDR1 is SGHRS and CDR2 YFSETQ. The length of the CDR3 is 14 residues. The CDR3 loop reads CASSLSDSTDTQYF. The CDR3 nucleotides are TGCGCCAGCAGCCTTTCGGACAGCACAGATACGCAGTATTTT.

This chain links TRBV10-3 with TRBJ1-6; no reliable D call. The CDR3 extends over 15 amino acids. CDR1 is ENHRY, CDR2 SYGVKD, per germline. Deletions cut 4 bases from V and 8 bases from J, with 15 bases between. This CDR3 is CAISALLGWDSPLHF. DNA for the CDR3: TGTGCCATCAGTGCCTTACTGGGTTGGGATTCACCCCTCCACTTT.

The CDR3 region has the DNA TGTGCCAGCAGCGCCCAAAGGCAGAACACTGAAGCTTTCTTT. Protein: CASSAQRQNTEAFF. The chain combines TRBV9 with TRBJ1-1; D not certain. V dropped 3 bases and J dropped 1 base, with 10 bases sitting between them. CDR3 length equals 14 residues. From germline, CDR1 is SGDLS and CDR2 YYNGEE.

CDR3 loop: CASTGTTNTGELFF. The CDR3, as DNA: TGTGCCAGCACTGGGACAACGAACACCGGGGAGCTGTTTTTT. The gene calls are TRBV6-5 and TRBJ2-2, with TRBD1 as a possible D gene (6 bases). Trimming took off 7 bases at V and 0 bases at J, with 9 bases between the two ends. Germline V gene lookup returns CDR1 MNHEY and CDR2 SVGAGI. CDR3 length equals 14 residues.

V and J are TRBV19 and TRBJ1-3; D is unresolved. Between the trimmed V and J ends, which lost 5 bases and 0 bases, there was a span of 20 bases. Germline lookup yields CDR1 LNHDA and CDR2 SQIVND (reference sequence). This CDR3 region has 18 residues. Here the CDR3 reads CASSVRSGSYPSGNTIYF. In nucleotides, the CDR3 is TGTGCCAGTAGTGTGCGCAGCGGATCTTACCCCTCTGGAAACACCATATATTTT.

This clone was recorded a few times. The chain couples TRBV7-2 to TRBJ1-2; no firm D call. Germline lookup yields CDR1 SGHTA and CDR2 FQGNSA. The CDR3 spans 13 residues. Trimming left V 2 bases short and J 5 bases short, with 9 bases between. This chain's CDR3 is CASSLSPPYGYTF. The CDR3 DNA reads TGTGCCAGCAGCTTAAGTCCTCCTTATGGCTACACCTTC.